These T cell receptor beta chains were read from a single sample in a study of blood T cell repertoires in COVID-19. The table came from immunoSEQ multiplex PCR; TCRdb's copy has only in-frame clones and leaves some out. The sample consists of 270,000 or so clones, 81% of them appearing once. The sample comprised peripheral blood. These receptor sequences come from a woman aged 55-69 years with active or convalescent COVID-19. Both conserved end residues are part of each CDR3. The D gene is left open where the match is weak. The listing skips clone size in some rows; elsewhere it reads once, few, many or a size class.

>TRBJ1-2|TRBV6-1|-|-
TGTGCCAGCAGTGAACCCGTTTGGGGCTTCTATGGCTACACCTTC
CASSEPVWGFYGYTF
>TRBJ2-3|TRBV2|-|TRBD2
TGTGCCAGCGGGAGACTAGCGGGGGGGAACACAGATACGCAGTATTTT
CASGRLAGGNTDTQYF
>TRBJ2-3|TRBV5-1|-|TRBD2
TGCGCCAGCAGCTTCTCTAGCGGGAGTCGCACAGATACGCAGTATTTT
CASSFSSGSRTDTQYF
>TRBJ2-2|TRBV9|-|TRBD1
TGTGCCAGCAGCGGACAGGGGATTCCCGGGGAGCTGTTTTTT
CASSGQGIPGELFF
>TRBJ2-3|TRBV3-1/TRBV3-2|-|TRBD2
TGTGCCAGCAGCCTACTAGCGGGGGACACAGATACGCAGTATTTT
CASSLLAGDTDTQYF
>TRBJ1-2|TRBV4-3|once|TRBD1
TGCGCCAGCAGCCAAGACAGGGGGCTTAGCTATGGCTACACCTTC
CASSQDRGLSYGYTF
>TRBJ2-2|TRBV3-1/TRBV3-2|-|-
TGTGCCAGCAGCCAAGTAAGCGTGGGGGGAGGAACCGGGGAGCTGTTTTTT
CASSQVSVGGGTGELFF
>TRBJ2-1|TRBV5-5|few|-
TGTGCCAGCAGAGGACAGGCGGGGAATGAGCAGTTCTTC
CASRGQAGNEQFF
>TRBJ1-2|TRBV7-9|many|TRBD1
TGTGCCAGCAGGCGAAGGGGGCCAGACTATGGCTACACCTTC
CASRRRGPDYGYTF
>TRBJ2-3|TRBV20-1|many|TRBD2
TGCAGTGCTAGTGAAAGCGGGGGGGGCCAAGATACGCAGTATTTT
CSASESGGGQDTQYF
>TRBJ1-5|TRBV24-1|-|TRBD1
TGTGCCTCTGGGGGTGATAGGGGGACAGGGGGCCCTCAGCCCCAGCATTTT
CASGGDRGTGGPQPQHF
>TRBJ1-5|TRBV12-5|-|-
TGTGCTAGTGGTTTGAGGGGGGGCGGGCAGCCCCAGCATTTT
CASGLRGGGQPQHF
>TRBJ2-5|TRBV7-6|-|TRBD2
TGTGCCAGCAGCCAGGGACTAGCGGGGGGGCATTCGAAGACCCAGTACTTC
CASSQGLAGGHSKTQYF
>TRBJ1-1|TRBV14|-|-
TGTGCCAGCAGCCAAGGAATTGAACAGTTTGTACCTGAAGCTTTCTTT
CASSQGIEQFVPEAFF
>TRBJ2-1|TRBV13|-|TRBD2
TGTGCCAGCAGCTTAGCGGCTAGCGGTTACAATGAGCAGTTCTTC
CASSLAASGYNEQFF
>TRBJ1-6|TRBV27|-|-
TGTGCCAGCAGAAGGCGGAGTGTACAGGATCCCATCTTCCCCCTCCACTTT
CASRRRSVQDPIFPLHF
>TRBJ2-5|TRBV5-1|-|TRBD1
TGCGCCAGCAGCCCCGGGACAGGGGAAGAGACCCAGTACTTC
CASSPGTGEETQYF
>TRBJ1-5|TRBV6-5|-|TRBD1
TGTGCCAGCAGACCAGGACAGGGGTACGTTCAGCCCCAGCATTTT
CASRPGQGYVQPQHF
>TRBJ1-6|TRBV30|many|-
TGTGCCCGCGGTCAGAGGGCAAATTCACCCCTCCACTTT
CARGQRANSPLHF
>TRBJ1-1|TRBV5-1|-|TRBD1
TGCGCCAGCAGCTCTGCAGGGGGCATGAACACTGAAGCTTTCTTT
CASSSAGGMNTEAFF
>TRBJ1-3|TRBV11-2|-|-
TGTGCCAGCAGCTTAGATATCGGGAGCTCTGGAAACACCATATATTTT
CASSLDIGSSGNTIYF
>TRBJ1-1|TRBV7-2|-|-
TGTGCCAGCAGCTCCCAGTCGGGGGGGGACACTGAAGCTTTCTTT
CASSSQSGGDTEAFF
>TRBJ1-1|TRBV4-1|-|-
TGCGCCAGCAGCCAGGAAGGGACTCTTGTCCTGGGAGCTTTCTTT
CASSQEGTLVLGAFF
>TRBJ2-7|TRBV18|-|TRBD1
TGTGCCAGCTCACCACCGGGGCACAGGGGCTGGAACGAGCAGTACTTC
CASSPPGHRGWNEQYF
>TRBJ2-3|TRBV15|-|TRBD2
TGTGCCACCAGCAGAGCTGCCGGACTAGCGCTATACACAGATACGCAGTATTTT
CATSRAAGLALYTDTQYF
>TRBJ1-2|TRBV5-1|few|-
TGCGCCAGCAGCTTGGACGGGAGCGGCTACACCTTC
CASSLDGSGYTF
>TRBJ1-1|TRBV10-3|-|TRBD1
TGTGCCATCAGTGCCCCCAATATACAGGGGATCAATACTGAAGCTTTCTTT
CAISAPNIQGINTEAFF
>TRBJ1-2|TRBV19|-|-
TGTGCCAGTAGATGGGCCCCCCGTTTCGACTACACCTTC
CASRWAPRFDYTF
>TRBJ2-1|TRBV27|-|TRBD2
TGTGCCAGCAGTTCCGGACTAGCGGGGGGGGACTACAATGAGCAGTTCTTC
CASSSGLAGGDYNEQFF
>TRBJ1-4|TRBV9|once|TRBD1
TGTGCCAGCAGCGGGACAGGGGTGGGTGAAAAACTGTTTTTT
CASSGTGVGEKLFF
>TRBJ1-5|TRBV5-8|few|-
TGTGCCAGCAGCCCCACCTACGATCAGCCCCAGCATTTT
CASSPTYDQPQHF
>TRBJ2-7|TRBV6-1|-|TRBD2
TGTGCCAGCAGTGAAGGCGGGGGTAGATACGAGCAGTACTTC
CASSEGGGRYEQYF
>TRBJ1-1|TRBV25-1|once|-
TGTGCCAGCAGGTCCGGGATGAACACTGAAGCTTTCTTT
CASRSGMNTEAFF
>TRBJ2-7|TRBV27|-|-
TGTGCCAGCAGTTTCGGACAGTCCTACGAGCAGTACTTC
CASSFGQSYEQYF
>TRBJ2-7|TRBV14|-|TRBD1
TGTGCCAGCAGCCTCGCGACAGGGGTATTTCCCTACGAGCAGTACTTC
CASSLATGVFPYEQYF
>TRBJ2-1|TRBV6-1|-|-
TGTGCCAGCAGTGAAACGTTAGTAGGGGGAGATGAGCAGTTCTTC
CASSETLVGGDEQFF
>TRBJ1-2|TRBV29-1|-|-
TGCAGCGTCGGTACAGGGAGCCCTTTTGGCTACACCTTC
CSVGTGSPFGYTF
>TRBJ2-2|TRBV4-2|-|-
TGTGCCAGCAGCCAAGATCCAGCGAACACCGGGGAGCTGTTTTTT
CASSQDPANTGELFF
>TRBJ2-3|TRBV19|-|TRBD2
TGTGCCAGTAGTAGAGAGACTAGCGGCGGGGATACGCAGTATTTT
CASSRETSGGDTQYF
>TRBJ1-5|TRBV4-2|-|-
TGTGCCAGCAGCCAAGGAATCGGGGATCAGCCCCAGCATTTT
CASSQGIGDQPQHF
>TRBJ2-5|TRBV19|-|-
TGTGCCAGTAGTATAGTAGACCGCTCAGGGTCCCAGTACTTC
CASSIVDRSGSQYF
>TRBJ1-4|TRBV5-4|few|-
TGTGCCAGCAGCGAACAGGGCGGACTTGGTGAAAAACTGTTTTTT
CASSEQGGLGEKLFF
>TRBJ1-6|TRBV5-4|-|-
TGTGCCAGCAGCTTCCAGGGGTCACCCCTCCACTTT
CASSFQGSPLHF
>TRBJ1-5|TRBV10-3|-|-
TGTGCCATCAGTGAGTTGGCGTCAGGATCCAGCAATCAGCCCCAGCATTTT
CAISELASGSSNQPQHF
>TRBJ1-1|TRBV19|-|TRBD1
TGTGCCAGTAGTATAAGGACAGGGGTTTTTGAAGCTTTCTTT
CASSIRTGVFEAFF
>TRBJ1-2|TRBV4-1|-|TRBD1
TGCGCCAGCAGCCATAAACAGGGGGCGCCGATCTATGGCTACACCTTC
CASSHKQGAPIYGYTF
>TRBJ2-7|TRBV4-2|-|TRBD1
TGTGCCAGCAGCCAAGATAGGGCCAGGGGGTTAACGCAGTACTTC
CASSQDRARGLTQYF
>TRBJ2-7|TRBV5-4|-|-
TGTGCCAGCAGCTTGGTACCAGAAACCTACGAGCAGTACTTC
CASSLVPETYEQYF
>TRBJ2-3|TRBV2|-|TRBD2
TGTGCCAGCGCATCACGTTACGGGGGGGCAGGCACAGATACGCAGTATTTT
CASASRYGGAGTDTQYF
>TRBJ1-1|TRBV14|-|-
TGTGCCAGCAGCCATGGGAGCGTAGCTTTCTTT
CASSHGSVAFF
>TRBJ1-2|TRBV5-4|once|TRBD1
TGTGCCAGCAGCCGACAGGGGTCTAACTATGGCTACACCTTC
CASSRQGSNYGYTF